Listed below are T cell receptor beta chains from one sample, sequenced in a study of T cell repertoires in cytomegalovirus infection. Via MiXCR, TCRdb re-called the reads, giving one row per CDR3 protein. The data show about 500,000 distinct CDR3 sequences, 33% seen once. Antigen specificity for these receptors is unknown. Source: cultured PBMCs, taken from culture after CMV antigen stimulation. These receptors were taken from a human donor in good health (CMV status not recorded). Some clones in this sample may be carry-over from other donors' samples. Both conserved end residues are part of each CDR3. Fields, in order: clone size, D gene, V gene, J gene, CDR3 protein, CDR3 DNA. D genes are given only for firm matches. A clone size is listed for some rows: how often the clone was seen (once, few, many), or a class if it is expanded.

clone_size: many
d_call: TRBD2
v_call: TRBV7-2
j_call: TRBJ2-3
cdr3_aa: CASSKRETTQYF
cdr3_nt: TGTGCCAGCAGCAAGCGGGAGACTACGCAGTATTTT

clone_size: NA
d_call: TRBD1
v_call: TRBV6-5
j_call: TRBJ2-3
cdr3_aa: CATLSSDRGKDSQYF
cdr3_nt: TGTGCCACCCTATCGTCGGACAGGGGAAAGGATTCGCAGTATTTT

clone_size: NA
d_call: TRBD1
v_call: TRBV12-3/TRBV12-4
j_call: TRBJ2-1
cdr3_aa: CASSDRGVYNEQFF
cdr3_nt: TGTGCCAGCAGCGACAGGGGCGTCTACAATGAGCAGTTCTTC

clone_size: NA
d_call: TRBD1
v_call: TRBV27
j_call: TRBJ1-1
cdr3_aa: CASSLYAKGAIAFF
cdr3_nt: TGTGCCAGCAGTTTATATGCTAAGGGGGCGATAGCTTTCTTT

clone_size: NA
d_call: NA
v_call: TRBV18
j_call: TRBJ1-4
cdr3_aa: CASTMVWGEKLFF
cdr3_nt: TGTGCCAGCACGATGGTCTGGGGTGAAAAACTGTTTTTT

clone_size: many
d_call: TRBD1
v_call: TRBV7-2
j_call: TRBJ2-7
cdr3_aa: CASSPDRGHHEQYF
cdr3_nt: TGTGCCAGCAGCCCGGACAGGGGGCACCACGAGCAGTACTTC

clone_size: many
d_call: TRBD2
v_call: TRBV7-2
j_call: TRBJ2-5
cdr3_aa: CASRLSAGDWETQYF
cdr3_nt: TGTGCCTCTAGATTGAGCGCGGGAGATTGGGAGACCCAGTACTTC

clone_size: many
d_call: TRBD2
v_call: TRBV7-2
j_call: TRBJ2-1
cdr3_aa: CASSLMGLAGGGEQFF
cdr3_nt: TGTGCCAGCAGCTTAATGGGACTAGCGGGGGGCGGAGAGCAGTTCTTC

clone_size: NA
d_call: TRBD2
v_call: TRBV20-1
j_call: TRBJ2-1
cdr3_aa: CSAPQRERSYNEQFF
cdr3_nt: TGCAGTGCTCCCCAGCGGGAGAGATCCTACAATGAGCAGTTCTTC

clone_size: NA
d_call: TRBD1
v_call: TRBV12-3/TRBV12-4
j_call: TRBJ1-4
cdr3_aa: CASSLRDRGEKLFF
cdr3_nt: TGTGCCAGCAGTTTAAGGGACAGGGGTGAAAAACTGTTTTTT

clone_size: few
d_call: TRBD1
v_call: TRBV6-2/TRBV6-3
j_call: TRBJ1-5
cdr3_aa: CASSYQFGTDNQPQHF
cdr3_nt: TGTGCCAGCAGTTACCAATTTGGGACAGACAATCAGCCCCAGCATTTT

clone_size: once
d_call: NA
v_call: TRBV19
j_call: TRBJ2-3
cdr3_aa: CASSIRRTSTDTQYF
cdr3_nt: TGTGCCAGTAGTATCCGCCGGACTAGCACAGATACGCAGTATTTT

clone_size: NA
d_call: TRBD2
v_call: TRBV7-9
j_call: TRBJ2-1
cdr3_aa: CASHPSGKAYNEQFF
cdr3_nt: TGTGCCAGCCACCCCAGCGGGAAAGCCTACAATGAGCAGTTCTTC

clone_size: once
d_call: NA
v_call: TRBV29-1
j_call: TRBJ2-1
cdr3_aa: CSVEDRWEWSYNEQFF
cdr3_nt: TGCAGCGTTGAAGATCGGTGGGAGTGGTCCTACAATGAGCAGTTCTTC

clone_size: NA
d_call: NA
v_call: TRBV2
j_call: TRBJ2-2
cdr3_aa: CASTYSAGELFF
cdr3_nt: TGTGCCAGCACTTATTCCGCCGGGGAGCTGTTTTTT

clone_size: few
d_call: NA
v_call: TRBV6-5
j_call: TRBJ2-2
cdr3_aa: CASSYSSALTGELFF
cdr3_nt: TGTGCCAGCAGTTACTCGTCGGCACTAACCGGGGAGCTGTTTTTT

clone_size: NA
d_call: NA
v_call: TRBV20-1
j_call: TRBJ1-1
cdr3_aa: CSARDQAGGAEAFF
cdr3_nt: TGCAGTGCTAGAGATCAGGCGGGGGGCGCTGAAGCTTTCTTT

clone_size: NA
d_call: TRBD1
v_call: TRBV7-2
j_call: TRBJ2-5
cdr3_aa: CASSYQQGTKETQYF
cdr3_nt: TGTGCCAGCAGCTACCAACAGGGGACAAAAGAGACCCAGTACTTC

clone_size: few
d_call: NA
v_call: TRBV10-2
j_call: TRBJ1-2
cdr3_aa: CASEDYYGYTF
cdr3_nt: TGCGCCAGCGAGGATTACTATGGCTACACCTTC

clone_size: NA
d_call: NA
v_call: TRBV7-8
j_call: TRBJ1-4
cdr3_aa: CASSLPPTREEGSRYEKLFF
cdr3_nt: TGTGCCAGCAGCTTACCCCCCACTAGGGAAGAGGGTTCTCGGTATGAAAAACTGTTTTTT

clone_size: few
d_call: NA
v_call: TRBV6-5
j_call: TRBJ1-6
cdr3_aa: CASRNGGNSPLHF
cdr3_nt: TGTGCCAGCAGAAACGGAGGCAATTCACCCCTCCACTTT

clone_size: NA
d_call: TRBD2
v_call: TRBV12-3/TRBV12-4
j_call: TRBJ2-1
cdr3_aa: CASSPVIPGLAGESYNEQFF
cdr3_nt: TGTGCCAGCAGTCCAGTTATACCGGGACTAGCGGGAGAGTCGTACAATGAGCAGTTCTTC

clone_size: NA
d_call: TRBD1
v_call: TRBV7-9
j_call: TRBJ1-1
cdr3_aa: CASSPRQGMNTEAFF
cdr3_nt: TGTGCCAGCAGCCCTCGACAGGGGATGAACACTGAAGCTTTCTTT

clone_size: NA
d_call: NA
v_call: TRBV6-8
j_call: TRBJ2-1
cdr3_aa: CASSSLVPISSYNEQFF
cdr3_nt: TGTGCCAGCAGTTCCCTCGTCCCAATCAGCTCCTACAATGAGCAGTTCTTC

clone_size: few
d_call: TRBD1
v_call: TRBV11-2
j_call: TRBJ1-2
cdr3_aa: CASSGQGQYDGYTF
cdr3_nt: TGTGCCAGCAGTGGACAGGGCCAGTACGATGGCTACACCTTC

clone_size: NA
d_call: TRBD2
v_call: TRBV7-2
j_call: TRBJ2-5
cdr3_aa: CASSLVVGLAGGETQYF
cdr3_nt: TGTGCCAGCAGCTTAGTAGTTGGACTAGCGGGAGGTGAGACCCAGTACTTC

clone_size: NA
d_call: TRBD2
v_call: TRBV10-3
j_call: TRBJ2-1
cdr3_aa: CAISETSGYNEQFF
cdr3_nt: TGTGCCATCAGTGAAACTAGCGGTTACAATGAGCAGTTCTTC

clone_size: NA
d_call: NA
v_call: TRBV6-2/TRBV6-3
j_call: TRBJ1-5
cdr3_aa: CASSPGVGNQPQHF
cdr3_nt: TGTGCCAGCAGCCCCGGCGTGGGCAATCAGCCCCAGCATTTT

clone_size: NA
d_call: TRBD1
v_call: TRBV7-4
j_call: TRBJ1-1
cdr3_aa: CASSDGQELNTEAFF
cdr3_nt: TGTGCCAGCAGCGACGGACAGGAACTGAACACTGAAGCTTTCTTT

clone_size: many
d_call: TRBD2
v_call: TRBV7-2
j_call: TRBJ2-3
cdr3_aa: CASSFKAGRTDTQYF
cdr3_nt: TGTGCCAGCAGCTTCAAAGCGGGAAGGACAGATACGCAGTATTTT

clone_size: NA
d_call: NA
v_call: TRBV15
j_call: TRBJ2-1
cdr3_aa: CATSRDFSDSYNEQFF
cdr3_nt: TGTGCCACCAGCAGAGATTTTAGCGATTCCTACAATGAGCAGTTCTTC

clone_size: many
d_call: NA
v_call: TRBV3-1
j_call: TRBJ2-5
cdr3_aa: CASSQDWGEETQYF
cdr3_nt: TGTGCCAGCAGCCAAGATTGGGGGGAAGAGACCCAGTACTTC

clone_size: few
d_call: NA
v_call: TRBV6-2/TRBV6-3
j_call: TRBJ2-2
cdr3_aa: CASNIQAGELFF
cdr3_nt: TGTGCCAGCAACATACAGGCCGGGGAGCTGTTTTTT

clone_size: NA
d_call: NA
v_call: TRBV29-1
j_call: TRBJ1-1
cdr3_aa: CSVLVRSTTEAFF
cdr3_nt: TGCAGCGTTTTGGTCCGCAGCACTACTGAAGCTTTCTTT

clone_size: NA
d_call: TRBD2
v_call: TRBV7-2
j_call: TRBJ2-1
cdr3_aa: CASSGSGRVIYNEQFF
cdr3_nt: TGTGCCAGCAGCGGTAGCGGGAGGGTGATATACAATGAGCAGTTCTTC

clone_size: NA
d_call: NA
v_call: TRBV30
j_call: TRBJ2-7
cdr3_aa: CAWSVRLGWETYEQYF
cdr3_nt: TGTGCCTGGAGTGTACGATTAGGGTGGGAGACCTACGAGCAGTACTTC

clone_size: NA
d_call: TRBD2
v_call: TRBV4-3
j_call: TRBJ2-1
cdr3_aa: CASSQDLAASYNEQFF
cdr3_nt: TGCGCCAGCAGCCAAGACCTAGCGGCCTCCTACAATGAGCAGTTCTTC

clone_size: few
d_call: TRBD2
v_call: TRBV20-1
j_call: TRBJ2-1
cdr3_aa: CSARDSGGLAEWNEQFF
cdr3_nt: TGCAGTGCTAGAGACAGCGGAGGGCTAGCGGAGTGGAATGAGCAGTTCTTC

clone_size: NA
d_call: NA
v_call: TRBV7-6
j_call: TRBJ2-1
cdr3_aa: CASSTQGGLSYNEQFF
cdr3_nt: TGTGCCAGCAGCACACAAGGGGGACTTTCCTACAATGAGCAGTTCTTC

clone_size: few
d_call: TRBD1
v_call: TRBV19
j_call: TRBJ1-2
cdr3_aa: CASKEGQGANYGYTF
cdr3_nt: TGTGCCAGTAAAGAAGGGCAGGGGGCCAACTATGGCTACACCTTC

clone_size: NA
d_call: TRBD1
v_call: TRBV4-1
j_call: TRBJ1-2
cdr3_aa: CASSFGTGDGYTF
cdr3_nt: TGCGCCAGCAGCTTCGGGACAGGGGATGGCTACACCTTC

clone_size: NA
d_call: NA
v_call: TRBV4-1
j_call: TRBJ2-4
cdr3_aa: CASSQEGSSVEGVNIQYF
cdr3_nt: TGCGCCAGCAGCCAAGAAGGTTCTTCGGTAGAGGGGGTTAACATTCAGTACTTC

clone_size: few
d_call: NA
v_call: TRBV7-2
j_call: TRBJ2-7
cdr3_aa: CASSLALSWANVAYEQYF
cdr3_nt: TGTGCCAGCAGCTTAGCGCTATCATGGGCGAATGTGGCCTACGAGCAGTACTTC

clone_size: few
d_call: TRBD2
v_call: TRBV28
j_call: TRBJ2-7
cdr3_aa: CASSVTGTSYYEQYF
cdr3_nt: TGTGCCAGCAGTGTTACCGGGACTAGCTACTACGAGCAGTACTTC

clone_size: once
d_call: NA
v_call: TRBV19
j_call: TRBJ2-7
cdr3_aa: CASSNRGQNYEQYF
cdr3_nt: TGTGCCAGTAGTAACCGGGGCCAAAACTACGAGCAGTACTTC